The 9 T cell receptor beta chains below all came from one sample that was sequenced in a study of control samples from healthy donors and cancer patients. The method was immunoSEQ multiplex PCR; TCRdb's version includes in-frame clones alone and lacks a portion of them. The sample records under 200,000 clones, approximately 93% being singletons. Specimen: blood. The receptors come from a woman in her forties in good health.

There are a few counts of this clone. The rearrangement joins TRBV7-2 to TRBJ1-2; TRBD1 aligns across 11 bases. V gave up 5 bases and J gave up 8 bases; unmatched junction bases: 13. This CDR3 has 16 amino acids. From germline, CDR1 is SGHTA and CDR2 FQGNSA. CDR3 DNA sequence: TGTGCCAGCAGCACCCAAGGACAGGGGGCAGGGAGAGGCTACACCTTC. This gives the protein CASSTQGQGAGRGYTF.

The count of this clone is one. The rearrangement links TRBV11-2 to TRBJ2-1; no firm D call. Germline CDR1 and CDR2: SGHAT and FQNNGV. The ends were cut back, 1 base at V and 9 bases at J, with 10 bases in the middle. This CDR3 has 13 amino acids. CDR3 DNA: TGTGCCAGCAGCTTAGGTCGGACGCTTGAGCAGTTCTTC. This translates into CASSLGRTLEQFF.

The chain carries TRBV6-5 and TRBJ1-2; tentative D call: TRBD1 (6 bases). The CDR3 length is 15 residues. Germline V lookup: CDR1 MNHEY, CDR2 SVGAGI. Deletions cut 5 bases from V and 5 bases from J, with 18 bases between. The CDR3 sequence is CASSPSAGTPYGYTF. The CDR3 nucleotides are TGTGCCAGCAGTCCGTCAGCAGGGACACCGTATGGCTACACCTTC.

This clone occurred once. The chain carries TRBV5-1 and TRBJ1-2; 11 nucleotides agree with TRBD1. The ends lost 4 bases at V and 6 bases at J; junction bases unmatched: 8. Germline V gene data show CDR1 as SGHRS and CDR2 as YFSETQ. The CDR3 covers 15 residues. The CDR3 region has the DNA TGCGCCAGCAGCGGGATGGACAGGGGGCAGGATGGCTACACCTTC. Encoded protein: CASSGMDRGQDGYTF.

V is TRBV5-5 and J is TRBJ2-5, with 7 bases aligning to TRBD2. J gave up 0 bases and V 4 bases, and 3 bases lay outside the gene matches. Germline loops: CDR1 SGHKS, CDR2 YYEKEE (reference sequence). The CDR3 sequence is 14 residues long. The CDR3 DNA sequence: TGTGCCAGCAGCCGGGGAGGGGACCAAGAGACCCAGTACTTC. Encoded protein: CASSRGGDQETQYF.

This clone has a single count. The gene calls are TRBV3-1 (or the pseudogene TRBV3-2) and TRBJ2-1; tentative D call: TRBD2 (6 bases). CDR1 is LGHDT, CDR2 YNNKEL, per germline (reference sequence). V lost 0 bases, J lost 8 bases, and 20 bases lay in between. The CDR3 runs to 17 residues. The CDR3 DNA reads TGTGCCAGCAGCCAAGATAGGCGGGAAATCTTCGGTTATGAGCAGTTCTTC. Translating gives CASSQDRREIFGYEQFF.

This chain joins TRBV6-6 and TRBJ2-2, with 12 nucleotides matching TRBD1. The V and J ends lost 5 bases and 4 bases, in that order; junction bases with no gene match: 5. CDR3 length: 16 amino acids. Per germline, CDR1 MNHNY and CDR2 SVGAGI (reference sequence). CDR3: CASSRDRGQGTGELFF. CDR3 bases: TGTGCCAGCAGTAGGGACAGGGGGCAAGGCACCGGGGAGCTGTTTTTT.

The chain is built from TRBV2 and TRBJ1-1, with D possibly matching TRBD1 (6 bases). The germline V gene encodes CDR1 SNHLY and CDR2 FYNNEI. Trimming took off 3 bases at V and 6 bases at J, with 17 bases between the two ends. The CDR3 sequence is 15 residues long. The CDR3 loop reads CASSDEGVRGAEAFF. CDR3 nucleotides: TGTGCCAGCAGTGATGAGGGGGTCCGGGGCGCTGAAGCTTTCTTT.

V gene TRBV6-5 combines with J gene TRBJ2-7; D might be TRBD2 (5 bases). The CDR3 sequence is 15 residues long. Germline CDR1 is MNHEY and CDR2 is SVGAGI. Trimming cost V 5 bases and J 4 bases, with 18 bases left between them. This CDR3 reads CASSKLWARGYEQYF. In DNA form, the CDR3 reads TGTGCCAGCAGTAAGCTATGGGCCAGAGGGTACGAGCAGTACTTC.